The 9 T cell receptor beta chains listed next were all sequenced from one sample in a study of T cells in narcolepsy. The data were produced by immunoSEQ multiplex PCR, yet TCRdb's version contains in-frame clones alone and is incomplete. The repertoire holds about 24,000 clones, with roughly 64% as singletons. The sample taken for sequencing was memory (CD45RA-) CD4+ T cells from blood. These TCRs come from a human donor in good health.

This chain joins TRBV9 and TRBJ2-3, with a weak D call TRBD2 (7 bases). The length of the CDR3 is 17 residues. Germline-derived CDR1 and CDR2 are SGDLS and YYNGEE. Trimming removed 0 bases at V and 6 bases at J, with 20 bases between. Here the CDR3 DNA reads TGTGCCAGCAGCGTAGAAAGCCCGGCGGGGGCAGGGGATACGCAGTATTTT. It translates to CASSVESPAGAGDTQYF.

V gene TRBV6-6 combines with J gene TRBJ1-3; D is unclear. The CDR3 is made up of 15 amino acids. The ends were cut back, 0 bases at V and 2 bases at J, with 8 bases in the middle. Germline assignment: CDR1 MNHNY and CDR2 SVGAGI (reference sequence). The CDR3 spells CASSYSQPPGNTIYF. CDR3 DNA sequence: TGTGCCAGCAGTTACTCCCAACCTCCTGGAAACACCATATATTTT.

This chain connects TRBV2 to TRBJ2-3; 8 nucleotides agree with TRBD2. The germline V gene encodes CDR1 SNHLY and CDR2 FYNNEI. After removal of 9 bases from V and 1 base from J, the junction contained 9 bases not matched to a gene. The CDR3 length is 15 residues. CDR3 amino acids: CASSPTSGGTDTQYF. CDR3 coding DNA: TGTGCCAGTTCTCCCACTAGCGGAGGCACAGATACGCAGTATTTT.

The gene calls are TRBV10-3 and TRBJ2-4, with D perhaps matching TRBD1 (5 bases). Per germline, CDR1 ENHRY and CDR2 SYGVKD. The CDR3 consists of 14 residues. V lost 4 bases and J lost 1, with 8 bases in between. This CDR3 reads CAISAQGAKNIQYF. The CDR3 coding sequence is TGTGCCATCAGTGCCCAGGGCGCCAAAAACATTCAGTACTTC.

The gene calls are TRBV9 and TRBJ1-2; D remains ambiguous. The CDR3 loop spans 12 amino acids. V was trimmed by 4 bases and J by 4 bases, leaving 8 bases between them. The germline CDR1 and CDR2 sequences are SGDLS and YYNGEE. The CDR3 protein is CASSSLFYGYTF. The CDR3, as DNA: TGTGCCAGCAGCTCCCTTTTCTATGGCTACACCTTC.

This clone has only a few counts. CDR3 coding DNA: TGCGCCAGCTCCCGCACGGGGACGAGAGAGACCCAGTACTTC. This sequence encodes CASSRTGTRETQYF. V and J are TRBV5-1 and TRBJ2-5; D possibly matches TRBD1 or TRBD2 (5 bases each). V was trimmed by 7 bases and J by 4 bases, leaving 17 bases between them. This CDR3 region has 14 residues. Per germline, CDR1 SGHRS and CDR2 YFSETQ.

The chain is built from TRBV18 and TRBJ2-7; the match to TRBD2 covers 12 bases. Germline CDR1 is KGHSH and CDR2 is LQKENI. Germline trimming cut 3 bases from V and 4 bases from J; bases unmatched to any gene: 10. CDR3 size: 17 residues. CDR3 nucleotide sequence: TGTGCCAGCTCACCGACGCAGACTAGCGGGGGCCAATACGAGCAGTACTTC. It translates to CASSPTQTSGGQYEQYF. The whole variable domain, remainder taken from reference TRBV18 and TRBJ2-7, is NAGVMQNPRHLVRRRGQEARLRCSPMKGHSHVYWYRQLPEEGLKFMVYLQKENIIDESGMPKERFSAEFPKEGPSILRIQQVVRGDSAAYFCASSPTQTSGGQYEQYFGPGTRLTVT.

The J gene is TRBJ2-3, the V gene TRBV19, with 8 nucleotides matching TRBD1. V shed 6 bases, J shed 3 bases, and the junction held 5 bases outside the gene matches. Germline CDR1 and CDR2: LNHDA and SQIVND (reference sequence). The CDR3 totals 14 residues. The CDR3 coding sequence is TGTGCCAGTAGGACAGGGGCGGGTACAGATACGCAGTATTTT. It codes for CASRTGAGTDTQYF.

CDR3 in amino acids: CSVVKGQLGEQYF. In DNA form, the CDR3 reads TGCAGCGTTGTTAAGGGACAACTGGGCGAGCAGTACTTC. This chain joins TRBV29-1 and TRBJ2-7, with D possibly TRBD1 on 6 matching bases. CDR1 SQVTM and CDR2 ANQGSEA come from the germline V gene. CDR3 length: 13 amino acids. The V and J ends lost 4 bases and 6 bases respectively, with 16 bases between them.